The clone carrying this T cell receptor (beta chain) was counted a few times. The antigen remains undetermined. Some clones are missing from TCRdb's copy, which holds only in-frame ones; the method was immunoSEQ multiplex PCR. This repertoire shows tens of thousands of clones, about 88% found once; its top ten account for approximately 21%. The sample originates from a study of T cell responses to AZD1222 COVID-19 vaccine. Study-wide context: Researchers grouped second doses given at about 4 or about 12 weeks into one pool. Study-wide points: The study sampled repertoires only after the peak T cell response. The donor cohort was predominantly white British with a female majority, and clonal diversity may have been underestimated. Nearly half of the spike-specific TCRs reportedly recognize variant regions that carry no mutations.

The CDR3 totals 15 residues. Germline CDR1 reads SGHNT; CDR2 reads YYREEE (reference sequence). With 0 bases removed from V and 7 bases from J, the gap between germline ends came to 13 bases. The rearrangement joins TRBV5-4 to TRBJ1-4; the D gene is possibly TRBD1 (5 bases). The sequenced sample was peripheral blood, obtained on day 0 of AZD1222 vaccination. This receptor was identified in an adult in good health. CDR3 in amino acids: CASSLDVTRGEKLFF. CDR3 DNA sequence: TGTGCCAGCAGCTTGGATGTGACAAGGGGTGAAAAACTGTTTTTT.